This T cell receptor beta chain originates from a study of T cell responses to AZD1222 COVID-19 vaccine. Germline V gene lookup returns CDR1 MDHEN and CDR2 SYDVKM. V lost 7 bases to trimming and J lost 3 bases, with 15 bases between them. The CDR3 contains 14 residues. Study findings and constraints: Repertoire samples came only from after the peak T cell response. Nearly half of unique spike-specific TCRs reportedly avoided B.1.351 and B.1.1.7 mutated regions.

Measured with immunoSEQ multiplex PCR; TCRdb has only the in-frame clones, and not every one. The repertoire includes under 250,000 clones, about 93% of them detected once, and over 0.95% sits in the top ten. Notes on this clone: Its matching antigen is unknown.

Sequenced here: peripheral blood, sampled on day 0 of MenACWY control vaccination. This sequence originates from an adult in good health. This chain uses TRBV28 with TRBJ1-1; no clear D. CDR3: CASTEGAGYTEAFF. CDR3 DNA sequence: TGTGCCAGCACCGAGGGCGCAGGATACACTGAAGCTTTCTTT.